The 24 T cell receptor beta chains listed next were all sequenced from one sample in a study of T cell responses to AZD1222 COVID-19 vaccine. The method was immunoSEQ multiplex PCR; TCRdb's version includes in-frame clones alone and lacks a portion of them. The profile shows under 30,000 clones, about nine tenths of them singletons. The sample consisted of peripheral blood, taken 28 days after the second AZD1222 dose. These receptor sequences come from an adult who received the AZD1222 COVID-19 vaccine.

The chain couples TRBV18 to TRBJ1-1; 8 bases align to TRBD1. Losses at the gene ends were 0 bases for V and 6 bases for J; bases not matched to a gene: 6. Germline CDR1 is KGHSH and CDR2 is LQKENI. The CDR3 loop spans 15 amino acids. CDR3 amino acids: CASSPPSGGMPEAFF. DNA of the CDR3: TGTGCCAGCTCACCACCGTCAGGGGGCATGCCTGAAGCTTTCTTT.

The chain employs TRBV7-2 and TRBJ2-1; D remains ambiguous. The CDR3 is 13 amino acids. Trimming took 4 bases from V and 6 from J, leaving 10 bases between them. Germline values: CDR1 SGHTA, CDR2 FQGNSA. The CDR3 region has the DNA TGTGCCAGCAGCTCTGTCCGAGGCAATGAGCAGTTCTTC. This gives the protein CASSSVRGNEQFF.

V and J are TRBV27 and TRBJ2-2; D uncertain. CDR1 is MNHEY and CDR2 is SMNVEV in the germline V gene (reference sequence). The CDR3 length is 15 residues. V lost 4 bases, J lost 3 bases, and 12 bases lay in between. Here the CDR3 reads CASSSTPADTGELFF. In nucleotides, the CDR3 is TGTGCCAGCAGTTCCACTCCGGCGGACACCGGGGAGCTGTTTTTT.

A single count supports this clone. The chain uses TRBV28 and TRBJ1-5; TRBD1 might be the D (5 bases). V was pared by 10 bases and J by 1 base, with 11 bases between. The CDR3 has 13 residues. Germline lookup yields CDR1 MDHEN and CDR2 SYDVKM. In DNA form, the CDR3 reads TGTGCCATCCAGGGCGGAAGCAATCAGCCCCAGCATTTT. It encodes CAIQGGSNQPQHF.

The V gene is TRBV5-5, the J gene TRBJ2-7, with 8 bases that match TRBD2. J lost 6 bases, V lost 4 bases, and 9 bases had no gene match. The length of the CDR3 is 14 residues. CDR1 is SGHKS and CDR2 is YYEKEE in the germline V gene (reference sequence). CDR3 amino acids: CASSHRTGGSEQYF. The CDR3, as DNA: TGTGCCAGCAGCCACAGGACGGGAGGGTCCGAGCAGTACTTC.

This clone is a singleton in its sample. The rearrangement uses TRBV18 and TRBJ2-6; 7 bases agree with TRBD1. Germline V gene data show CDR1 as KGHSH and CDR2 as LQKENI. The CDR3 totals 18 residues. The junction had 12 bases not matched to a gene; V was cut back by 3 bases and J by 4 bases. In DNA, the CDR3 is TGTGCCAGCTCACCTATGGGACAGTCCTCGGCCGGGGCCAACGTCCTGACTTTC. Its translation: CASSPMGQSSAGANVLTF. The complete variable domain, with remaining parts taken from reference TRBV18 and TRBJ2-6, reads NAGVMQNPRHLVRRRGQEARLRCSPMKGHSHVYWYRQLPEEGLKFMVYLQKENIIDESGMPKERFSAEFPKEGPSILRIQQVVRGDSAAYFCASSPMGQSSAGANVLTFGAGSRLTVL.

The chain has TRBV5-6 and TRBJ1-2; 8 bases are a match to TRBD1. The CDR3 covers 16 residues. Germline CDR1 SGHDT, CDR2 YYEEEE. After removal of 0 bases from V and 2 bases from J, the junction contained 6 bases not matched to a gene. The CDR3 here is CASSLAGGQGNYGYTF. The CDR3 nucleotides are TGTGCCAGCAGCTTGGCCGGCGGACAGGGCAACTATGGCTACACCTTC.

V is TRBV11-3 and J is TRBJ1-5; D is possibly TRBD1 (6 bases). The germline V and J ends were trimmed by 5 bases and 1 base, with 12 bases remaining between them. The CDR3 is made up of 15 amino acids. CDR1 is SGHNT, CDR2 YENEEA, per germline. The CDR3 protein is CASSQQGSSNQPQHF. In DNA form, the CDR3 reads TGTGCCAGCAGCCAACAGGGCTCCAGCAATCAGCCCCAGCATTTT.

This clone was seen just once. The chain combines TRBV12-5 with TRBJ2-1; 8 positions agree with TRBD1. The germline gives CDR1 LGHNT, CDR2 FRNRAP. V shed 3 bases and J 9 bases; nucleotides not matched to a gene: 4. The CDR3 sequence is 13 residues long. CDR3 sequence reads: CASGFLQGGEQFF. The DNA of the CDR3 is TGTGCTAGTGGTTTCTTACAGGGGGGTGAGCAGTTCTTC.

This clone was detected only a few times. A junction end diverges from the germline sequence, so it may reflect a read error. The J gene is TRBJ1-3, the V gene TRBV4-3; no firm D call. CDR1 LGHNA and CDR2 YSLEER come from the germline V gene. CDR3 length: 17 residues. CDR3 loop: CASSQDFTPDQGTTIYF. Written as DNA, the CDR3 is TGCGCCAGCAGCCAAGATTTTACCCCCGACCAAGGAACCACCATATATTTT.

This clone was seen a single time. This rearrangement joins TRBV7-2 to TRBJ1-2; 7 nucleotides agree with TRBD1. CDR1 is SGHTA and CDR2 is FQGNSA in the germline V gene. There are 15 residues in the CDR3. The J segment lost 4 bases and the V segment lost 1 base, leaving 6 bases of the junction unmatched. This CDR3 reads CASSLVWAGGYGYTF. CDR3 DNA sequence: TGTGCCAGCAGCTTAGTCTGGGCAGGGGGCTATGGCTACACCTTC. Full variable domain (outside the CDR3, taken from reference TRBV7-2 and TRBJ1-2): GAGVSQSPSNKVTEKGKDVELRCDPISGHTALYWYRQSLGQGLEFLIYFQGNSAPDKSGLPSDRFSAERTGGSVSTLTIQRTQQEDSAVYLCASSLVWAGGYGYTFGSGTRLTVV.

The chain has TRBV6-6 and TRBJ1-2; D unresolved. The CDR3 sequence is 13 residues long. Trimming took 6 bases from V and 6 from J, leaving 14 bases between them. CDR1 and CDR2 (germline): MNHNY, SVGAGI (reference sequence). For the CDR3, the DNA is TGTGCCAGCAGACCCCCCGAAGTACATGGCTACACCTTC. Encoded protein: CASRPPEVHGYTF.

V gene TRBV3-1 (or the pseudogene TRBV3-2) combines with J gene TRBJ1-6; D possibly corresponds to TRBD1 (6 bases). The CDR3 extends over 17 amino acids. In germline, CDR1 is LGHDT, CDR2 YNNKEL (reference sequence). V shed 7 bases and J shed 7 bases, with 23 bases lying between them. CDR3 protein: CASKVVRGSVVNSPLHF. DNA for the CDR3: TGTGCCAGCAAGGTGGTCAGGGGATCGGTGGTAAATTCACCCCTCCACTTT.

V gene TRBV5-1 combines with J gene TRBJ1-1; 9 bases are a match to TRBD1. Germline-derived CDR1 and CDR2 are SGHRS and YFSETQ. After removal of 4 bases from V and 3 bases from J, the junction contained 13 bases not matched to a gene. CDR3 size: 17 residues. The CDR3 protein is CASSVSGTGLTYTEAFF. As DNA, the CDR3 is TGCGCCAGCAGCGTGTCCGGGACAGGGCTTACGTACACTGAAGCTTTCTTT.

The genes are TRBV11-2 and TRBJ1-2, with 7 bases matching TRBD1. CDR1 and CDR2 (germline): SGHAT, FQNNGV. Unmatched junction bases numbered 11, after V lost 5 bases and J lost 2 bases. The CDR3 is 16 residues long. This CDR3 reads CASSVKSGTDNYGYTF. Here the CDR3 DNA reads TGTGCCAGCAGCGTAAAGTCCGGGACAGACAACTATGGCTACACCTTC.

The CDR3 nucleotides are TGTGCCATCAGAAAGACAGGGGGGTACAATGAGCAGTTCTTC. It encodes CAIRKTGGYNEQFF. The chain couples TRBV10-3 to TRBJ2-1, with 9 bases lining up with TRBD1. The CDR3 runs 14 residues. Germline-derived CDR1 and CDR2 are ENHRY and SYGVKD. The trim removed 6 bases at V and 4 bases at J, leaving 4 bases unmatched.

This clone has a handful of counts. This chain connects TRBV7-9 to TRBJ2-7; D is perhaps TRBD1 (7 bases). The CDR3 has 15 amino acids. Trimming removed 4 bases from V and 2 bases from J, with 15 bases in between. Germline V gene data show CDR1 as SEHNR and CDR2 as FQNEAQ (reference sequence). The CDR3 DNA follows: TGTGCCAGCAGCTCGACAGGGAGGAGAGCCTACGAGCAGTACTTC. This codes for CASSSTGRRAYEQYF.

The chain couples TRBV5-8 to TRBJ2-1; D is perhaps TRBD1 or TRBD2 (6 bases each). The CDR3 is made up of 14 amino acids. V shed 5 bases and J shed 7 bases, with 16 bases lying between them. Per germline, CDR1 SGHTS and CDR2 YDEGEE. The CDR3 sequence: CASRLRGRKNEQFF. The DNA for the CDR3 is TGTGCCAGCAGGTTAAGGGGGAGGAAAAATGAGCAGTTCTTC.

The table lists this clone with a few counts. The chain carries TRBV15 and TRBJ2-7, with D perhaps assigned TRBD1 or TRBD2 (5 bases each). Germline lookup yields CDR1 LNHNV and CDR2 YYDKDF (reference sequence). The CDR3 runs 14 residues. Trimming left V 0 bases short and J 3 bases short, with 9 bases between. This CDR3 reads CATSRDEGNYEQYF. The CDR3 DNA reads as TGTGCCACCAGCAGAGATGAGGGGAACTACGAGCAGTACTTC.

J is TRBJ2-3 and V is TRBV5-1; D uncertain. The V gene lost 6 bases and the J gene lost 1 base, with 12 bases spanning the gap. The CDR3 runs to 14 residues. Germline assignment: CDR1 SGHRS and CDR2 YFSETQ. Here the CDR3 reads CASMYQDRTDTQYF. The CDR3 coding sequence is TGCGCCAGCATGTATCAGGACCGCACAGATACGCAGTATTTT.

J is TRBJ1-6 and V is TRBV27; no clear D. The CDR3 length is 18 residues. Germline CDR1 and CDR2: MNHEY and SMNVEV (reference sequence). V was pared by 6 bases and J by 5 bases, with 23 bases between. The CDR3 coding sequence is TGTGCCAGCAGAGGACTAGCCCAACACAGAGTAAATAATTCACCCCTCCACTTT. The encoded protein is CASRGLAQHRVNNSPLHF.

This clone has just one count. The rearrangement joins TRBV5-1 to TRBJ2-3; 11 bases are a match to TRBD2. This CDR3 spans 16 amino acids. Germline-derived CDR1 and CDR2 are SGHRS and YFSETQ. The J segment lost 1 base and the V segment lost 4 bases, leaving 5 bases of the junction unmatched. The DNA for the CDR3 is TGCGCCAGCAGCCTTCAGACTAGCGGGGGCACAGATACGCAGTATTTT. Encoded protein: CASSLQTSGGTDTQYF.

The chain recombines TRBV6-5 with TRBJ1-5; TRBD1 matches at 9 bases. The CDR3 length is 15 residues. Germline assignment: CDR1 MNHEY and CDR2 SVGAGI. J gave up 1 base and V 4 bases, and 2 bases lay outside the gene matches. For the CDR3, the DNA is TGTGCCAGCAGTTCGACAGGGGGAAGCAATCAGCCCCAGCATTTT. Protein sequence: CASSSTGGSNQPQHF.

The chain couples TRBV18 to TRBJ1-2; TRBD1 agrees at 11 bases. V lost 0 bases, J lost 7 bases, and 7 bases stayed unmatched. This CDR3 region has 16 residues. Germline V lookup: CDR1 KGHSH, CDR2 LQKENI. The CDR3 DNA is TGTGCCAGCTCACCACCGGCCGGACAGGGGGCATCTGGCTACACCTTC. Translating gives CASSPPAGQGASGYTF. The variable domain in full, completed from reference TRBV18 and TRBJ1-2, reads NAGVMQNPRHLVRRRGQEARLRCSPMKGHSHVYWYRQLPEEGLKFMVYLQKENIIDESGMPKERFSAEFPKEGPSILRIQQVVRGDSAAYFCASSPPAGQGASGYTFGSGTRLTVV.